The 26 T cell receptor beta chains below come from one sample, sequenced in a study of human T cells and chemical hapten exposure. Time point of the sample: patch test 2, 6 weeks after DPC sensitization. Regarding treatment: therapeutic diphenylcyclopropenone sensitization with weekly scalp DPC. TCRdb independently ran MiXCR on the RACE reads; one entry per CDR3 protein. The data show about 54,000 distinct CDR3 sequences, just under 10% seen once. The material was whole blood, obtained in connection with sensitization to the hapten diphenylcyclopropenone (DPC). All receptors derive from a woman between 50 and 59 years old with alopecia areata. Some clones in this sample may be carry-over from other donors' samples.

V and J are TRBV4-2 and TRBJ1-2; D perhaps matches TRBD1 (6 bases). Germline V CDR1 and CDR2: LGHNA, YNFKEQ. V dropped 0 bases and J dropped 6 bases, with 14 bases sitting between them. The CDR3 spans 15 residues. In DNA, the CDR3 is TGTGCCAGCAGCCAAGATCTGACAGGTCCGGATGGCTACACCTTC. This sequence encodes CASSQDLTGPDGYTF.

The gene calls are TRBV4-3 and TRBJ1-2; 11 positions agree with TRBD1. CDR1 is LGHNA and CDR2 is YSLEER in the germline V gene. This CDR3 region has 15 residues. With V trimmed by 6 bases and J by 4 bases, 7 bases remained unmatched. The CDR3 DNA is TGCGCCAGCAGGAAGGACAGGGGGCAAAGCTATGGCTACACCTTC. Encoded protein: CASRKDRGQSYGYTF.

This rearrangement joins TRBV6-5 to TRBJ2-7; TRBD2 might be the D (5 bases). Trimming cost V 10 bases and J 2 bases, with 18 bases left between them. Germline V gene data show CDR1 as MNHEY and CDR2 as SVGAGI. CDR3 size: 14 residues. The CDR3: CATHSETGTYEQYF. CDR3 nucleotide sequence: TGTGCCACCCACAGCGAAACGGGGACCTACGAGCAGTACTTC.

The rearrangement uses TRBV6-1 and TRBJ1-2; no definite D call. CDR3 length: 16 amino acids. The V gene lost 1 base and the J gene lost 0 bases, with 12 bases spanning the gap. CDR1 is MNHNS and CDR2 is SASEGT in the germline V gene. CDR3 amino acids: CASSEGFGTANYGYTF. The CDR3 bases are TGTGCCAGCAGTGAAGGTTTCGGCACCGCTAACTATGGCTACACCTTC.

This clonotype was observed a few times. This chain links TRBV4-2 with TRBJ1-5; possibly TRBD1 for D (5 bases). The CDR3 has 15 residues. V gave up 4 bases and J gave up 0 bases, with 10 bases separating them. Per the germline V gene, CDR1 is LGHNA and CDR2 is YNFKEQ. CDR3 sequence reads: CASSPGPSSNQPQHF. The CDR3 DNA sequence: TGTGCCAGCAGCCCGGGGCCCTCTAGCAATCAGCCCCAGCATTTT.

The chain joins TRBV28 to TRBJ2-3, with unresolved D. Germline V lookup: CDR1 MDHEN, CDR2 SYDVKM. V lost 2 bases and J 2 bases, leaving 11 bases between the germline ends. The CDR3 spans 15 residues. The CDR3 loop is CASSLVAEYTDTQYF. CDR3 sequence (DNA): TGTGCCAGCAGTTTAGTGGCGGAATACACAGATACGCAGTATTTT. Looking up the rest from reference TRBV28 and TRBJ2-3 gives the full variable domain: DVKVTQSSRYLVKRTGEKVFLECVQDMDHENMFWYRQDPGLGLRLIYFSYDVKMKEKGDIPEGYSVSREKKERFSLILESASTNQTSMYLCASSLVAEYTDTQYFGPGTRLTVL.

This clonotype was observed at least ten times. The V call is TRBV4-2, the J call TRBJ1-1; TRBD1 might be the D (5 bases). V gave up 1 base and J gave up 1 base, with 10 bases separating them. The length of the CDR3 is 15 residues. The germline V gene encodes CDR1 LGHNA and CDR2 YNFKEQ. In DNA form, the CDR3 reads TGTGCCAGCAGCCAAGCTGGAGGGGAGAACACTGAAGCTTTCTTT. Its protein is CASSQAGGENTEAFF.

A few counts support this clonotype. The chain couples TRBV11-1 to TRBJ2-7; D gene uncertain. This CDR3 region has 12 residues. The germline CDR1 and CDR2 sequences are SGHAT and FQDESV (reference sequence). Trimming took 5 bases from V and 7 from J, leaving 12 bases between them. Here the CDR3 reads CASSPGWDEQYF. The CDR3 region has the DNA TGTGCCAGCAGCCCCGGTTGGGATGAGCAGTACTTC.

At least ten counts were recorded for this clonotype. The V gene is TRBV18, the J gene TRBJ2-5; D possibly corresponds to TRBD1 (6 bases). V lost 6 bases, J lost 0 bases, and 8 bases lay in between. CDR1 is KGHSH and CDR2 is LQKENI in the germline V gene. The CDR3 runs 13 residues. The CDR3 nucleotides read TGTGCCAGCTCTTGGACAGACCAAGAGACCCAGTACTTC. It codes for CASSWTDQETQYF. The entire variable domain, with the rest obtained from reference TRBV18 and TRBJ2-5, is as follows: NAGVMQNPRHLVRRRGQEARLRCSPMKGHSHVYWYRQLPEEGLKFMVYLQKENIIDESGMPKERFSAEFPKEGPSILRIQQVVRGDSAAYFCASSWTDQETQYFGPGTRLLVL.

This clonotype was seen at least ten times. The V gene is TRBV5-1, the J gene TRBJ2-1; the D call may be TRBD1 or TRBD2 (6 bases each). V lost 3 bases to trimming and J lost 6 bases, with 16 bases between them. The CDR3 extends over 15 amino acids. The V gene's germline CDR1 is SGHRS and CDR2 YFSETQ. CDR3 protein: CASSWGAIGVNEQFF. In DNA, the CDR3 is TGCGCCAGCAGCTGGGGGGCCATCGGGGTCAATGAGCAGTTCTTC.

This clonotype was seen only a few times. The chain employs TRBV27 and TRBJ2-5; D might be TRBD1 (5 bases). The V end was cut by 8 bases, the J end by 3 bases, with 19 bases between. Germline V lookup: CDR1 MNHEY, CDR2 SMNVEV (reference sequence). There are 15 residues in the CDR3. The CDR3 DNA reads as TGTGCCAGCGGATTTCGTGGGCAGGACAAAGAGACCCAGTACTTC. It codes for CASGFRGQDKETQYF.

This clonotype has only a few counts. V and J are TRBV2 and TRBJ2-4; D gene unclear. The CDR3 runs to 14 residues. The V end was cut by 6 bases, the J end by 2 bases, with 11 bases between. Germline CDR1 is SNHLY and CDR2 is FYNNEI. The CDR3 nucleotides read TGTGCCAGCAGAACCGGGCTGACCAAAAACATTCAGTACTTC. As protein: CASRTGLTKNIQYF.

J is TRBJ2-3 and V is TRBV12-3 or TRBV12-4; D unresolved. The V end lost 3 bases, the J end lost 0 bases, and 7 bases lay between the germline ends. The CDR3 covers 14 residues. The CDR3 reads CASSFAGSTDTQYF. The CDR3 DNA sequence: TGTGCCAGCAGTTTCGCTGGGAGCACAGATACGCAGTATTTT.

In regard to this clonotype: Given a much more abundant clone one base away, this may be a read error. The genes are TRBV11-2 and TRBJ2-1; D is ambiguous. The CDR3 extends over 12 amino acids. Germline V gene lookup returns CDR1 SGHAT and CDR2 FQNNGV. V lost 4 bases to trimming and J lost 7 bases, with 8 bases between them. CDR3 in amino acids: CASSSVGNEQFF. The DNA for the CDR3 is TGTGCCAGCAGCTCGGTCGGAAATGAGCAGTTCTTC.

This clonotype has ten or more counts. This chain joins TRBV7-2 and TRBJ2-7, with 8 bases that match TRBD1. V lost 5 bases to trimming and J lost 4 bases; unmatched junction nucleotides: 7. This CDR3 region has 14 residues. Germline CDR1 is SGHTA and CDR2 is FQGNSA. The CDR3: CASSQGALGYEQYF. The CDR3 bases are TGTGCCAGCAGCCAGGGGGCTTTGGGTTACGAGCAGTACTTC.

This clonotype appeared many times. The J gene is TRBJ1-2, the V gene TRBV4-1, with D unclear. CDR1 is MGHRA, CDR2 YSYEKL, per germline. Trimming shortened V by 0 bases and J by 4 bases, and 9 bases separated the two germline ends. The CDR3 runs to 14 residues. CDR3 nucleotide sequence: TGCGCCAGCAGCCAAGAAGGGCAGCTCTATGGCTACACCTTC. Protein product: CASSQEGQLYGYTF.

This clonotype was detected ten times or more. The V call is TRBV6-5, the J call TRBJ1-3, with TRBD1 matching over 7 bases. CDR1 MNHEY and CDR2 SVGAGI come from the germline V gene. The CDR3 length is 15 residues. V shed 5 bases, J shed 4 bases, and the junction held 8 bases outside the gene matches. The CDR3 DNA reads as TGTGCCAGCAGTCCCAGACAGGGAGCGGGAAACACCATATATTTT. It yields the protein CASSPRQGAGNTIYF.

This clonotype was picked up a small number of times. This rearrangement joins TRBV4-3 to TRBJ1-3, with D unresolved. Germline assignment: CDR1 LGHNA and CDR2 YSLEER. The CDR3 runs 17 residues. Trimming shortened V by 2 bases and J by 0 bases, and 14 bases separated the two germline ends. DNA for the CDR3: TGCGCCAGCAGCCAAATCGTTCAGGACTTCTCTGGAAACACCATATATTTT. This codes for CASSQIVQDFSGNTIYF.

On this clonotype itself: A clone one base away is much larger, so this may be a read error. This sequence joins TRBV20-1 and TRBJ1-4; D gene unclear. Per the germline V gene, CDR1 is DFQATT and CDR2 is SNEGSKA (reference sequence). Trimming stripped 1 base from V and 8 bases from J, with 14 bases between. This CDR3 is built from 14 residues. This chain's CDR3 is CSARVPGAEEKLFF. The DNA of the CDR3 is TGCAGTGCTAGAGTCCCGGGAGCAGAAGAAAAACTGTTTTTT.

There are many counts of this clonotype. The CDR3: CASSQVPENTIYF. The DNA for the CDR3 is TGTGCCAGCAGCCAGGTTCCAGAAAACACCATATATTTT. The J gene is TRBJ1-3, the V gene TRBV3-1; D not certain. Per the germline V gene, CDR1 is LGHDT and CDR2 is YNNKEL (reference sequence). The CDR3 consists of 13 residues. V lost 3 bases, J lost 6 bases, and 9 bases lay in between.

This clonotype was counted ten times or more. CDR3 residues: CASSYMNTEAFF. CDR3 nucleotides: TGTGCCAGCAGTTACATGAACACTGAAGCTTTCTTT. V usage is TRBV6-2 or TRBV6-3 and J usage is TRBJ1-1; D is ambiguous. V was pared by 2 bases and J by 0 bases, with 1 base between. The CDR3 has 12 residues. Per the germline V gene, CDR1 is MNHEY and CDR2 is SVGEGT.

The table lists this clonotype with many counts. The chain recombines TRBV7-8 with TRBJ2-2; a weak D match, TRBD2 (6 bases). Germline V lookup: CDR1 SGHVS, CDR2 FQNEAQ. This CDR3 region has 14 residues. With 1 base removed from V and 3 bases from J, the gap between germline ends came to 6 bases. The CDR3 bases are TGTGCCAGCAGCTTAGGGGGGGACACCGGGGAGCTGTTTTTT. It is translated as CASSLGGDTGELFF.

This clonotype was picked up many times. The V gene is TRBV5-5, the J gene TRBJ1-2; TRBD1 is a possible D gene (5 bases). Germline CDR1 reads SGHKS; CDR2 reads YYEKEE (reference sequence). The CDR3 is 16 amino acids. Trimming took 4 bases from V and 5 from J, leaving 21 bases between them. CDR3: CASSRTQLPQFYGYTF. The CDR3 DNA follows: TGTGCCAGCAGCCGGACACAGCTACCGCAGTTTTATGGCTACACCTTC.

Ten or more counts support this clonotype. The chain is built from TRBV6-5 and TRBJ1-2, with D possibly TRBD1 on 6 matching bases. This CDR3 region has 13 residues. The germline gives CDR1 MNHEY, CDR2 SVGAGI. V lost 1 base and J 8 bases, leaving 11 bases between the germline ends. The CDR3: CASSYYRESGYTF. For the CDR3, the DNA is TGTGCCAGCAGTTACTACAGGGAGTCGGGCTACACCTTC.

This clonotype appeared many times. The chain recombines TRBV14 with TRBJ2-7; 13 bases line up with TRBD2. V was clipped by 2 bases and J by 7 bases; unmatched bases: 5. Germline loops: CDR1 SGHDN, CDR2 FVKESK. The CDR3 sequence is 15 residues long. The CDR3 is CASSQWTSGGSEQYF. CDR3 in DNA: TGTGCCAGCAGCCAATGGACTAGCGGGGGAAGTGAGCAGTACTTC.

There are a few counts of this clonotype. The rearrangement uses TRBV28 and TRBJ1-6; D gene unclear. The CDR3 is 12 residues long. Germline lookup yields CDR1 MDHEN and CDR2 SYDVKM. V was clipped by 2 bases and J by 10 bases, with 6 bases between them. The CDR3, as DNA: TGTGCCAGCAGTTTAGGATTGTCACCCCTCCACTTT. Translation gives CASSLGLSPLHF. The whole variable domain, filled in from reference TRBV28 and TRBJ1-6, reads DVKVTQSSRYLVKRTGEKVFLECVQDMDHENMFWYRQDPGLGLRLIYFSYDVKMKEKGDIPEGYSVSREKKERFSLILESASTNQTSMYLCASSLGLSPLHFGNGTRLTVT.